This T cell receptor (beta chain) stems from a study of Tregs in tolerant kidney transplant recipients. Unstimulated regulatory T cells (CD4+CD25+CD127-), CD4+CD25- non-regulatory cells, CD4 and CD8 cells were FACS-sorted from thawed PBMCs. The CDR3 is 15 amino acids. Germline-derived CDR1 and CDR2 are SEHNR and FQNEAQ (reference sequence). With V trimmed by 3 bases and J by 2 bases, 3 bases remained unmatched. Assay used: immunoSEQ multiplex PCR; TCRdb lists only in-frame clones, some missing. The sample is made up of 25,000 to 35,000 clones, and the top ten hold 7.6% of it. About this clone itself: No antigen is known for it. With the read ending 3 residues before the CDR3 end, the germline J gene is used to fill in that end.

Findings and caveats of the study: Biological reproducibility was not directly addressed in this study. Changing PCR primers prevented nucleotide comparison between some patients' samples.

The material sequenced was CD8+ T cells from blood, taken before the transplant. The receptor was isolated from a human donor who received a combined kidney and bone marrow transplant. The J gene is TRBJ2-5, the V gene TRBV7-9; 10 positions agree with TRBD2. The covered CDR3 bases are TGTGCCAGCAGCTTCCTAGCGGGGGAACAAGAGACC. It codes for CASSFLAGEQET. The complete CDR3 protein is CASSFLAGEQETQYF.